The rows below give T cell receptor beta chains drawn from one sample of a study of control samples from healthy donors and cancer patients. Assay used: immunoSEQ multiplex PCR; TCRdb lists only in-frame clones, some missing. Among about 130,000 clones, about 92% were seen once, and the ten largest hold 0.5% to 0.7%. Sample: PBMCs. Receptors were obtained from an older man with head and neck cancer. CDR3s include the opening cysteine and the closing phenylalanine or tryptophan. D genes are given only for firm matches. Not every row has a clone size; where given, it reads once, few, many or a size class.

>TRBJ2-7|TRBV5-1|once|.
TGCGCCAGCAGCACCCGGGAACAGGCGGACGAGCAGTACTTC
CASSTREQADEQYF
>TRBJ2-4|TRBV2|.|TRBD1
TGTGCCAGCAATAACCGACAGGGGTGGACCAAAAACATTCAGTACTTC
CASNNRQGWTKNIQYF
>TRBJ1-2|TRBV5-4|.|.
TGTGCCAGCAGCTTGCAGGGGACTAACTATGGCTACACCTTC
CASSLQGTNYGYTF
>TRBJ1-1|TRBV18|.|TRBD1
TGTGCCAGCTCACTAGGACAGGGCTTGAACACTGAAGCTTTCTTT
CASSLGQGLNTEAFF
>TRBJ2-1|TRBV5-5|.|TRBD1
TGTGCCAGCAGCTTGGAGGACAGGGACTACAATGAGCAGTTCTTC
CASSLEDRDYNEQFF
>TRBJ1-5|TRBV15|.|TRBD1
TGTGCCACCAGCCTAAGGACAGGGCGGGGGAATCAGCCCCAGCATTTT
CATSLRTGRGNQPQHF
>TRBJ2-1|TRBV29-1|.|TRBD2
TGCAGCGTTGAAAAGGCGAGCGGGGGGGCGTTGAAGGGCAATGAGCAGTTCTTC
CSVEKASGGALKGNEQFF
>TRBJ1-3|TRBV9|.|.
TGTGCCAGCAGCGTAGCGATAGGCAGGGGCACGGGAAACACCATATATTTT
CASSVAIGRGTGNTIYF
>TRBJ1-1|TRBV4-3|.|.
TGCGCCAGCAGCCAAGAAACGTATCCGAGCGAAGCTTTCTTT
CASSQETYPSEAFF
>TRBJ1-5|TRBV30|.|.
TGTGCCTGGAGTGTAGGGCGGAAAAATCAGCCCCAGCATTTT
CAWSVGRKNQPQHF
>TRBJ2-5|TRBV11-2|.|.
TGTGCCAGCAGCTTAGGAGGGGGATTCCAAGAGACCCAGTACTTC
CASSLGGGFQETQYF
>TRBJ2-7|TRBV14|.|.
TGTGCCAGCAGTCACCGGAGGGGGGCCCTCAGCGGCGAGCAGTACTTC
CASSHRRGALSGEQYF
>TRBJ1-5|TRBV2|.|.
TGTGCCAGCGTAGGAAGCGGTGGCAATCAGCCCCAGCATTTT
CASVGSGGNQPQHF
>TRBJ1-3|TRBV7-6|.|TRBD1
TGTGCCAGCAGCCCATGGACAGGCCAGAGCTCTGGAAACACCATATATTTT
CASSPWTGQSSGNTIYF
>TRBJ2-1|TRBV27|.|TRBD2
TGTGCCAGCAGTTTCGGCGGCGGGGGGCTACCAACCTACAATGAGCAGTTCTTC
CASSFGGGGLPTYNEQFF
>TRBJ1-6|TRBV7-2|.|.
TGTGCCAGCAGCTTCATCAGGGGAGGGGAATCACCCCTCCACTTT
CASSFIRGGESPLHF
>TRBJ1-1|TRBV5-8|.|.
TGTGCCAGCAGCCCATGGGAGGGGCTTATGGGAGCTTTCTTT
CASSPWEGLMGAFF
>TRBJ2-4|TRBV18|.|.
TGTGCCAGCTCACAGGCAGTAGCCAAAAACATTCAGTACTTC
CASSQAVAKNIQYF
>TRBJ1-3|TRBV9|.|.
TGTGCCAGCAGCTGGCGGTGGGGGTATGGAAACACCATATATTTT
CASSWRWGYGNTIYF
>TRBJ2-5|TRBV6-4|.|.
TGTGCCAGCAGTGACTCGAAGGGACAAGGTTGGGTGGAGACCCAGTACTTC
CASSDSKGQGWVETQYF
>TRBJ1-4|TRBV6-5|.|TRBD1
TGTGCCAGCAGAAGGACAGGAGAAAAACTGTTTTTT
CASRRTGEKLFF
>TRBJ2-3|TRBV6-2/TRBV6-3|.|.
TGTGCCAGCAGTTACTTTAGCACAGATACGCAGTATTTT
CASSYFSTDTQYF
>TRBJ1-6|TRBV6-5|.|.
TGTGCCAGCAGTCGAGAGAGCTCCTATAATTCACCCCTCCACTTT
CASSRESSYNSPLHF
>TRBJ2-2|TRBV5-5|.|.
TGTGCCAGCAGCATCGACAGACTATACGCGAACACCGGGGAGCTGTTTTTT
CASSIDRLYANTGELFF
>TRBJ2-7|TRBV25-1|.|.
TGTGCCAGCAGTGAATTCAGGCCAGGGCCCTACGAGCAGTACTTC
CASSEFRPGPYEQYF
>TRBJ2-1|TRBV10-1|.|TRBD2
TGCGCCAGCAGTGAGTACACCGGGACTAGCTCCTACAATGAGCAGTTCTTC
CASSEYTGTSSYNEQFF
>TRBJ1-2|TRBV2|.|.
TGTGCCAGCAGTGGGGAGGACTATGGCTACACCTTC
CASSGEDYGYTF
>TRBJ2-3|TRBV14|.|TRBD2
TGTGCCAGCAGTCCGTGGACTAGGACTGGTACGCAGTATTTT
CASSPWTRTGTQYF
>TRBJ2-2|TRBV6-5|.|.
TGTGCCAGCAGCGTGGGGTGGGGCGGGGAGCTGTTTTTT
CASSVGWGGELFF
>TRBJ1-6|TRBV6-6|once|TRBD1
TGTGCCAGCAGCCCGGACAGGGGGTTTTCACCCCTCCACTTT
CASSPDRGFSPLHF
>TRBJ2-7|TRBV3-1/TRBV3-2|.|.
TGTGCCAGCAGCCTAAGGCTAAACGGGGCCGGGCAGTACTTC
CASSLRLNGAGQYF
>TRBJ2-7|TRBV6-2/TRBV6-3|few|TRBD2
TGTGCCAGCAGTCCGATACTAGCGGGAGGCTACGAGCAGTACTTC
CASSPILAGGYEQYF
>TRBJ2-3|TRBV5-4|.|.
TGTGCCAGCAGCTTGAAAGGGAATACAGATACGCAGTATTTT
CASSLKGNTDTQYF
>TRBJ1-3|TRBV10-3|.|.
TGTGCCATCAGTGGAGGAGGAACTGGAAACACCATATATTTT
CAISGGGTGNTIYF
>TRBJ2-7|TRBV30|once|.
TGTGCCTGGAGAAAGGGCGGAGCCTACGAGCAGTACTTC
CAWRKGGAYEQYF
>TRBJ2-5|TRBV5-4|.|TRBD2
TGTGCCAGCAGCCCTGGACTAGCGGGAGGTCAAGAGACCCAGTACTTC
CASSPGLAGGQETQYF
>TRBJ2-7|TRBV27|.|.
TGTGCCAGCAGTTCAGCCTACGAGCAGTACTTC
CASSSAYEQYF
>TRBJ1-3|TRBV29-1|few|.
TGCAGCGTGAAGGGGGGAAACACCATATATTTT
CSVKGGNTIYF
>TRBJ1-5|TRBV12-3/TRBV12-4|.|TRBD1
TGTGCCACCTCACAGGGGGCAGGGCAGCCCCAGCATTTT
CATSQGAGQPQHF